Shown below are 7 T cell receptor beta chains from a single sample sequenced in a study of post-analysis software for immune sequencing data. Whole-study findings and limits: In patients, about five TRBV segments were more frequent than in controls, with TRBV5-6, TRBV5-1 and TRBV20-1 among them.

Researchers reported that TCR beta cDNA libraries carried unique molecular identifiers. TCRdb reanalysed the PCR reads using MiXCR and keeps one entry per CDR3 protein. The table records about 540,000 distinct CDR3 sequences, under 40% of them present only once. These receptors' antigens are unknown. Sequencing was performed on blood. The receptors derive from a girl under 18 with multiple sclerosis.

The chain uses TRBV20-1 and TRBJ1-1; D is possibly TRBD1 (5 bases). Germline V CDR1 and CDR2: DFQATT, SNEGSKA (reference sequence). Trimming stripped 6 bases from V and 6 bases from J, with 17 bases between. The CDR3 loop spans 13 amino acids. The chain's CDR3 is CSASRDGTAEAFF. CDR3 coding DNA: TGCAGTGCCAGCCGGGACGGAACTGCTGAAGCTTTCTTT.

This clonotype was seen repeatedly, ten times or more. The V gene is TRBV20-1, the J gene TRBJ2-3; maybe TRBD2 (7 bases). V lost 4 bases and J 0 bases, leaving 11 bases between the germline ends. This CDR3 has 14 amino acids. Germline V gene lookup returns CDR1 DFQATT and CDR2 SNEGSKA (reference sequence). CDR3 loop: CSATGGPSTDTQYF. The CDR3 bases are TGCAGTGCTACGGGGGGCCCTAGCACAGATACGCAGTATTTT.

The CDR3, as DNA: TGTGCCAGCAGCTTTACCGGTTTGGGGGATGGCTACACCTTC. The encoded protein is CASSFTGLGDGYTF. The genes are TRBV7-9 and TRBJ1-2; D is possibly TRBD1 (5 bases). CDR1 is SEHNR, CDR2 FQNEAQ, per germline (reference sequence). V dropped 3 bases and J dropped 6 bases, with 14 bases sitting between them. This CDR3 has 14 amino acids.

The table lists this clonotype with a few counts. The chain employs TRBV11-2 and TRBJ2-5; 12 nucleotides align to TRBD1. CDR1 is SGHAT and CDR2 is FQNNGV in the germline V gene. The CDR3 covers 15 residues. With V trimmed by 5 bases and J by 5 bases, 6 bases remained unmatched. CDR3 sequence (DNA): TGTGCCAGCAGCCGGGACAGGGGGCGCGGGGAGACCCAGTACTTC. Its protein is CASSRDRGRGETQYF.

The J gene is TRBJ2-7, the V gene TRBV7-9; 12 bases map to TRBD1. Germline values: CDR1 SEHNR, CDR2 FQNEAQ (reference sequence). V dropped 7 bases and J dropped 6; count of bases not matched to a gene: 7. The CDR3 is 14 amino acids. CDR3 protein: CASNRGTGGVEQYF. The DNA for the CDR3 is TGTGCCAGCAACCGTGGGACAGGGGGCGTCGAGCAGTACTTC.

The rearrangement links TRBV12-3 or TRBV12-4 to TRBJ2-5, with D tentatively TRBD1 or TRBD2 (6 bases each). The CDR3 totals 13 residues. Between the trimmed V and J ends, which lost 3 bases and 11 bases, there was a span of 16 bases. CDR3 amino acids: CASSFTGAGEQYF. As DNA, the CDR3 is TGTGCCAGCAGTTTTACGGGGGCTGGGGAGCAGTACTTC.

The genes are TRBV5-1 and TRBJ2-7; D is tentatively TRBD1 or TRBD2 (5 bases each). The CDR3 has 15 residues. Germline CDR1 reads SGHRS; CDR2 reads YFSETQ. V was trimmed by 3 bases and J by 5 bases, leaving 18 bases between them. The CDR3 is CASSSDGTGTDEQYF. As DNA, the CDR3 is TGCGCCAGCAGCTCCGATGGGACGGGGACCGACGAGCAGTACTTC.